This T cell receptor (beta chain) was captured by sequencing in a study of cytomegalovirus exposure and HLA in healthy donors listed by TCRdb under 2017. Context from the whole study: According to an earlier analysis of 550 to 750 of the donors, about 180 million T cells yielded roughly 110 million unique TCR beta sequences and about 280 Gb of sequence data. Approximately 300 gigabases of sequencing data and tens of millions of unique TCR sequences made up an early release that covered under 750 HLA-typed donors. Among the approximately 400 genotyped donors, around 81% belonged to the genetic ancestry cluster associated with self-reported Caucasian donors. The aim of the study was to test whether cataloging public T cell receptors could identify signatures of past pathogen exposure. Using immunosequencing, the study profiled T cell repertoires from some 670 subjects and related those repertoires to cytomegalovirus serostatus. Besides the first cohort of 666 subjects, a separate validation cohort made up of 90 to 150 different subjects was used. To predict cytomegalovirus infection status, the study combined high-throughput TCR immunosequencing, statistical association of individual TCRs with disease status, and machine learning. To study patterns of TCR occurrence, a later analysis re-analyzed previously published TCR beta repertoires from around 670 donors and added high-resolution HLA genotyping. Rather than drawing on any new phenotypic data, the later analysis identified candidate immune exposures from TCR beta sequences and the way those sequences occurred across donors. In an earlier analysis of a few hundred of the donors, high-throughput TCR beta sequencing was used to judge whether each TCR beta V gene segment behaved as functional or pseudogenic. Donor age, sex, ethnicity and CMV serostatus were collected together with the repertoire data. In a later genetic analysis, genome-wide SNP genotypes for about 60% of the 666 donors were used, and that subset was treated as a discovery cohort. Every repertoire in the discovery cohort had been generated on one and the same sequencing platform. Both class I and class II loci were covered by HLA typing, at four-digit resolution. The number of donors typed differed by locus, with 629-630 for A, B, C, DRB1 and DQB1, more than 500 for DQA1, nearly 610 for DPA1, and roughly 450 for DPB1. Because of strong linkage in the cohort, roughly 5 DR-DQ haplotypes were treated as single units for association and clustering. Among 350 to 400 genotyped donors of the cohort, an average of approximately 230,000 unique TCR beta nucleotide sequences were sequenced per donor, about a sixth of them non-productive.

Library preparation employed the immunoSEQ multiplex PCR assay. For the multiplex PCR, a mixture combining 60 forward primers for TCR Vbeta segments and 13 reverse primers for TCR Jbeta segments was used. A multiplex PCR assay on genomic DNA amplified the CDR3 region of rearranged TCR beta genes. On the Illumina HiSeq System, the amplified TCR beta libraries were sequenced as 87-base-pair reads. Per the source publication's procedure: In a later analysis, tens of millions of unique TCR beta chains were counted across the 666 repertoires, and some 10 million of these chains were shared by at least two donors. To remove PCR and sequencing errors, raw reads were error-corrected and collapsed into unique sequences using a nearest-neighbor algorithm that merged closely related sequences. CDR3 sequences were aligned to IMGT reference sequences to assign V, D and J gene segments. For a sequence to be retained, at least a six-nucleotide match to both a V gene segment and a J gene segment was required. A rearrangement counted as productive if the CDR3 had no stop codons and remained in frame with V and J, and every other rearrangement counted as non-productive. Following IMGT convention, CDR3 was defined as the stretch from the second conserved V-encoded cysteine to the conserved J-encoded phenylalanine. Sequences without an unambiguous match to a single V gene segment were excluded from the earlier analysis of several hundred of the donors. An earlier analysis of 587 of the donors classified V segments as functional when productive rearrangements were above 56.7% and as segregating when the standard deviation between donors was above 5%. A statistical classification framework was developed to diagnose cytomegalovirus status using the catalog of TCR beta chain sequences. V and J gene assignment, in a later analysis, came from comparing TCR nucleotide sequences with IMGT/GENE-DB human TR gene sequences. The TCRdist pipeline was used in a later analysis to assign CDR3 sequences and most-parsimonious VDJ recombination scenarios. In a later analysis, each TCR beta chain was defined by its CDR3 amino acid sequence together with its V-gene family, and reads lacking a unique V-gene family were excluded. In a later analysis, several hundred highly shared, low-generation-probability nucleotide sequences were removed to address suspected cross-contamination and a sequencing artifact. In a later analysis, a clonal expansion index for each public chain was calculated from normalized within-repertoire ranks of inferred template counts. A later analysis computed generation probabilities with a VDJ recombination model fitted to out-of-frame rearrangements, and checked the results against IGoR. In a later analysis, hypergeometric tests were used to score TCR-TCR, TCR-HLA and TCR-CMV co-occurrence, with a repertoire-size bias correction applied to TCR pairs. In a later analysis, false discovery rates were estimated by permuting HLA or CMV assignments 20 times. A later analysis grouped co-occurring TCRs with DBSCAN, adding TCRdist sequence similarity when clustering within HLA-allele-positive subsets. Co-occurrence clustering excluded repertoires with fewer than 30,000 or more than 120,000 public chains, plus five with anomalous nucleotide sharing. TCRdb holds this immuneACCESS table with in-frame rearrangements only. Some clones are missing; in checked studies, unresolved V genes explain under half, and the rest has no known cause. The V and J calls and the clone size are those of that table, but D and trimming were determined from the DNA. The sample records 75,000 to 100,000 clones, 70% to 80% of which are singletons. Around 0.53% of the sample is in the top ten clones.

V is shortened by 5 bases, J by 8 bases, and the region joining them spans 19 bases. The CDR3 covers 16 residues, taking in both the cysteine and the phenylalanine. Only the CDR3 DNA is retained, 48 bases long and in frame from the first base. Looking up the germline V gene (reference sequence) yields CDR1 MNHEY and CDR2 SMNVEV. Concerning this clone: This clone's antigen is unknown. Base qualities are not at hand, and no much larger clone is one base apart.

What the study reported, not specific to this receptor: A further reported finding was that TCR beta sequences accurately predicted the HLA-A and HLA-B alleles for most subjects in the first cohort. A cluster of highly shared sequence variants was judged likely to be a technical artifact of the sequencing pipeline. A few of the identified cytomegalovirus-associated TCR beta chains were confirmed in vitro to be specific for cytomegalovirus antigens. According to a later analysis, most CMV-associated TCR beta chains appeared to be HLA-restricted, and the HLA associations seemed to be driven largely by CMV exposure. Correlated functional status among segregating V segments might be attributable to linkage disequilibrium, but an unknown experimental factor could not be ruled out. Presence/absence analyses assumed roughly uniform sequencing depth across donors, an assumption that may not hold. Specific HLA alleles were associated with around 18,000 TCR beta sequences at a false discovery rate of 0.05 in a later analysis. Because counts were too low, roughly 18 rarely observed V segments, including chromosome 9 orphons, were left out of the earlier analysis of roughly 600 of the donors. An earlier analysis of around 540 of the donors showed that most TCR beta V segments appeared in productive rearrangements either about 87% or about 30% of the time, which broadly matched IMGT annotations. A later genetic analysis associated a missense DCLRE1C variant with V-gene and J-gene trimming of TCR beta chains, and an independent cohort replicated the association. In a later genetic analysis, fewer N-insertions in productive TCRs were reported among donors in an Asian-associated ancestry cluster than the roughly 710-donor mean. The authors suggested that the approach could potentially be extended to other disease states and immunological phenotypes. Most TCR sequences were observed very rarely across donors, whereas some public TCRs were present in many individuals. In a later analysis, TCR association rates were found to vary across HLA loci, with the most associated TCRs seen for DRB1 alleles and the fewest for HLA-C alleles. When HLA alleles, especially DR and DQ, strongly co-occurred, attributing TCR associations to individual alleles was difficult. Because the 87-base-pair reads could not distinguish some IMGT-functional V segments, including TRBV6-2 and TRBV6-3, those segments were excluded. For the cohort, immune exposure information was limited to CMV serostatus. The study gave a list of around 170 TCR beta chains associated with cytomegalovirus. Cytomegalovirus status was reported to be diagnosed by the classifier with high specificity and sensitivity in both the original and validation cohorts. According to a later analysis, parvovirus B19, influenza, CMV and Epstein-Barr virus appeared linked to several top co-occurrence clusters. Compared with equally common non-associated chains, HLA-associated TCR beta chains in a later analysis were more clonally expanded and had lower generation probabilities. HLA typing was unavailable for some donors at each locus, so association tests used only the typed subset. In this cohort, only TCR beta chains were sequenced, and detectable features were limited by the absence of alpha or paired-chain data.

The cohort was made up of 650 to 700 healthy bone marrow donors. All cohort members were sampled while nominally healthy, although unrecorded immune exposures were likely present. The donor was CMV seronegative and was included in the group of 352 seronegative cohort members. A peripheral blood sample was provided by each donor, and peripheral blood mononuclear cells were used for TCR beta sequencing. The Qiagen DNeasy Blood Extraction Kit was used to extract genomic DNA from the blood cell samples. The rearrangement combines TRBV27 with TRBJ1-6; 5 matching bases give a weak D call of TRBD1. The receptor was isolated from a man aged 25-45 years in good health and CMV-seronegative. The sample taken for sequencing was PBMCs. The CDR3 protein is CASSTRMAGGDSPLHF. The sequenced DNA is TGTGCCAGCAGTACCCGAATGGCCGGGGGAGATTCACCCCTCCACTTT.